This T cell receptor beta chain emerged from a study of OX40 agonist ivuxolimab in advanced cancers. Across the study: Every 2 weeks, ivuxolimab was infused into the patients intravenously at between 0.01 and 10 mg/kg.

Assay used: immunoSEQ multiplex PCR; TCRdb lists only in-frame clones, some missing. This sample has around 16,000 clones, with around 64% found just once. A few counts support this clone. After removal of 5 bases from V and 7 bases from J, the junction contained 15 bases not matched to a gene. This CDR3 spans 17 amino acids. CDR1 and CDR2 (germline): LNHDA, SQIVND (reference sequence). This clonotype was sampled from an adult with an advanced solid tumor such as melanoma, head and neck, liver or kidney cancer. The starting material was CD4+ or CD8+ T cells sorted from blood, obtained in a trial of the OX40 agonist ivuxolimab. The chain links TRBV19 to TRBJ2-1; 9 positions agree with TRBD1. This CDR3 reads CASSLRSIRDRVNEQFF. The CDR3 nucleotides are TGTGCCAGTAGTCTCCGTTCAATCCGGGACAGGGTAAATGAGCAGTTCTTC.